Following are 11 T cell receptor beta chains from one sample sequenced in a study of human T cells and chemical hapten exposure. Time point noted: patch test 2, 6 weeks after DPC sensitization. Treatment given: therapeutic diphenylcyclopropenone sensitization with weekly scalp DPC. TCRdb recomputed calls from the RACE reads with MiXCR, one row per CDR3 protein. Among about 350,000 distinct CDR3 sequences listed, over 6% were seen once. The sequenced sample was whole blood, obtained in connection with sensitization to the hapten diphenylcyclopropenone (DPC). The receptors come from a woman younger than 30 with alopecia areata. Some clones in this sample may be carry-over from other donors' samples.

This clonotype was detected only a few times. The chain joins TRBV29-1 to TRBJ2-3; 11 nucleotides line up with TRBD2. CDR3 length equals 17 residues. In germline, CDR1 is SQVTM, CDR2 ANQGSEA. V shed 3 bases and J 3 bases; nucleotides not matched to a gene: 11. CDR3 protein: CSVDPRASGGRTDTQYF. The DNA of the CDR3 is TGCAGCGTTGATCCCCGGGCTAGCGGGGGGAGGACAGATACGCAGTATTTT.

There are many counts of this clonotype. The V call is TRBV3-1, the J call TRBJ2-6, with D perhaps matching TRBD1 (5 bases). V lost 0 bases, J lost 4 bases, and 16 bases lay in between. CDR3 size: 18 residues. From germline, CDR1 is LGHDT and CDR2 YNNKEL (reference sequence). CDR3 sequence: CASSQDPGHTLGANVLTF. In DNA form, the CDR3 reads TGTGCCAGCAGCCAAGATCCCGGACACACTCTGGGGGCCAACGTCCTGACTTTC.

V usage is TRBV7-9 and J usage is TRBJ2-3; 8 bases agree with TRBD1. The CDR3 loop spans 16 amino acids. Germline CDR1 and CDR2: SEHNR and FQNEAQ (reference sequence). Trimming took 5 bases from V and 0 from J; bases not matched to a gene: 7. The CDR3 loop is CASSPGQGVSTDTQYF. CDR3 in DNA: TGTGCCAGCAGCCCCGGACAGGGCGTAAGCACAGATACGCAGTATTTT.

This clonotype was counted only a few times. The chain links TRBV12-3 or TRBV12-4 to TRBJ2-5; no clear D. Trimming removed 3 bases from V and 5 bases from J, with 10 bases in between. The CDR3 extends over 13 amino acids. DNA for the CDR3: TGTGCCAGCAGTTTGAGGCGGATCGAGACCCAGTACTTC. Its protein product is CASSLRRIETQYF.

This clonotype was counted at least ten times. The chain employs TRBV4-1 and TRBJ1-3; TRBD1 might be the D (5 bases). Between the trimmed V and J ends, which lost 0 bases and 1 base, there was a span of 13 bases. CDR1 and CDR2 from the germline V gene are MGHRA and YSYEKL. CDR3 length: 17 residues. The CDR3 loop is CASSQDAGYVSGNTIYF. The CDR3 coding sequence is TGCGCCAGCAGCCAAGACGCAGGGTATGTGTCTGGAAACACCATATATTTT.

The V and J genes are TRBV4-2 and TRBJ2-3, with 8 bases aligning to TRBD2. This CDR3 is built from 16 residues. CDR1 is LGHNA and CDR2 is YNFKEQ in the germline V gene. The ends lost 6 bases at V and 2 bases at J; junction bases unmatched: 10. CDR3 sequence reads: CASRKGPGGTTDTQYF. The CDR3 coding sequence is TGTGCCAGCAGAAAAGGTCCGGGGGGGACCACAGATACGCAGTATTTT.

The CDR3 here is CSASGGPNTEAFF. For the CDR3, the DNA is TGCAGCGCGTCCGGGGGTCCGAACACTGAAGCTTTCTTT. This chain uses TRBV29-1 with TRBJ1-1, with D maybe TRBD1 (5 bases). Looked up from germline, CDR1 is SQVTM and CDR2 is ANQGSEA. The CDR3 has 13 residues. Trimming removed 7 bases from V and 1 base from J, with 13 bases in between.

This clonotype was recorded many times. A junction end diverges from the germline sequence, so it may reflect a read error. This chain joins TRBV7-7 and TRBJ1-5; D is unresolved. Looked up from germline, CDR1 is SSHAT and CDR2 is FNYEAQ (reference sequence). The CDR3 is made up of 11 amino acids. The CDR3 nucleotides are TGTGCTAGCAGCTTATACCAGCCCCAGCATTTT. Encoded protein: CASSLYQPQHF.

The chain uses TRBV5-1 and TRBJ2-6; weak D call: TRBD1 (6 bases). V was pared by 0 bases and J by 3 bases, with 7 bases between. Germline CDR1 reads SGHRS; CDR2 reads YFSETQ. This CDR3 contains 15 residues. The DNA for the CDR3 is TGCGCCAGCAGCTTGGCAGGGGATGGGGCCAACGTCCTGACTTTC. As protein: CASSLAGDGANVLTF.

This clonotype has just a few counts. The rearrangement joins TRBV28 to TRBJ1-4, with 7 bases aligning to TRBD1. The CDR3 runs to 13 residues. Germline CDR1 MDHEN, CDR2 SYDVKM. J lost 4 bases, V lost 9 bases, and 5 bases had no gene match. The CDR3 sequence is CASQTGLNEKLFF. CDR3 in DNA: TGTGCCAGTCAGACAGGGCTTAATGAAAAACTGTTTTTT.

In its sample, this clonotype was seen a few times. The chain employs TRBV7-9 and TRBJ2-3; D is ambiguous. Trimming stripped 3 bases from V and 0 bases from J, with 16 bases between. Germline CDR1 SEHNR, CDR2 FQNEAQ (reference sequence). The CDR3 is made up of 17 amino acids. The CDR3 protein is CASSFAVFESSTDTQYF. CDR3 bases: TGTGCCAGCAGCTTCGCAGTATTCGAGTCTAGCACAGATACGCAGTATTTT.